The T cell receptor (beta chain) described here comes from a study of cytomegalovirus exposure and HLA in healthy donors. Study background: The use of the same platform for the 90 to 150 validation repertoires and the 550 to 850 first-cohort repertoires was reported by a later analysis.

Method: immunoSEQ multiplex PCR; TCRdb's copy keeps in-frame clones and lacks some. The data show about 120,000 clones, 70% to 90% seen once. Trimming stripped 5 bases from V and 8 bases from J, with 9 bases between. The V gene's germline CDR1 is LNHDA and CDR2 SQIVND (reference sequence). The CDR3 consists of 11 residues. This clone appeared a few times. The chain is built from TRBV19 and TRBJ1-1; D uncertain. The sample comprised PBMCs. The TCR originated in a woman under 30 in good health and CMV-seropositive. CDR3 sequence reads: CASSSGWEAFF. DNA for the CDR3: TGTGCCAGTAGTTCGGGATGGGAAGCTTTCTTT.